This T cell receptor (beta chain) was observed in a study of Ad26.COV2.S vaccination and SARS-CoV-2 variants. Treatment described: roughly 18 received Ad26.COV2.S at low or high dose, single or two shots; roughly five received placebo; per-sample allocation not given. Vaccine and placebo recipients were sampled on day 63 after the first injection. Clones were read by immunoSEQ multiplex PCR, and TCRdb kept only the in-frame ones, dropping some. The repertoire has about 350,000 clones, 88% of them found once; the top ten carry about 6.4%. The CDR3 is made up of 14 amino acids. CDR1 and CDR2 (germline): SGHTS, YDEGEE. V was pared by 1 base and J by 10 bases, with 14 bases between.

This specimen was peripheral blood, taken in a trial of Ad26.COV2.S vaccine versus placebo. The source of this sequence is a person between 18 and 60 years old who received the Ad26.COV2.S COVID-19 vaccine or a placebo. The chain joins TRBV5-8 to TRBJ1-4; unclear D gene. The CDR3 protein is CASSLSTPTGKLFF. CDR3 DNA: TGTGCCAGCAGCTTGTCTACGCCAACGGGAAAACTGTTTTTT.